The clone carrying this T cell receptor (beta chain) was counted a few times. This record comes from a study of patients and donors after allogeneic stem cell transplantation. TCRdb reanalysed the RT-PCR reads using MiXCR and keeps one entry per CDR3 protein. The repertoire holds around 240,000 distinct CDR3 sequences, roughly 14% seen once, with approximately 10% in the top ten. CDR3 size: 15 residues. Trimming cost V 0 bases and J 4 bases, with 10 bases left between them. Germline CDR1 reads LGHDT; CDR2 reads YNNKEL (reference sequence). The chain couples TRBV3-1 to TRBJ1-5; D might be TRBD1 (5 bases). The receptor was derived from a human donor who was either an allogeneic HSCT recipient or a stem cell or donor lymphocyte infusion donor (not recorded which). It is not recorded whose cells these are; they may come from a transplant donor. The sample comprised blood, either unsorted or a sorted T cell fraction (not recorded which). The CDR3 loop reads CASSQDIRANQPQHF. The CDR3 DNA is TGTGCCAGCAGCCAAGATATCAGGGCTAATCAGCCCCAGCATTTT.